The entry below gives a single TCR beta chain sequence along with its context. Its antigen is as yet unknown. CDR1 and CDR2 from the germline V gene are LGHNA and YSLEER. The ends lost 0 bases at V and 5 bases at J; junction bases unmatched: 12. The CDR3 has 19 amino acids. The sample originates from a study of PD-1 blockade in classical Hodgkin lymphoma. Study-wide results and caveats: According to reports, newly diagnosed patients had lower baseline TCR diversity than healthy donors, and relapsed/refractory patients had lower baseline TCR diversity still. Causes of the repertoire differences remain undefined, possibly disease activity or prior therapy.

This sample's time point: newly diagnosed, previously untreated cHL patient sample. It was PBMCs in newly diagnosed, untreated classical Hodgkin lymphoma that served as comparison. Sequencing was performed with immunoSEQ multiplex PCR; in TCRdb, only in-frame clones are kept and a portion is missing. The top ten clones hold 3% to 5% of a sample with about 25,000 clones, about 93% of them seen once. This receptor was obtained from a human donor with classical Hodgkin lymphoma. The sample taken for sequencing was peripheral blood mononuclear cells (PBMCs). The rearrangement joins TRBV4-3 to TRBJ1-6; 8 nucleotides line up with TRBD1. CDR3 in DNA: TGCGCCAGCAGCCAAGATTGGGTCGGGACAGGAGGGGATAATTCACCCCTCCACTTT. Amino acid sequence: CASSQDWVGTGGDNSPLHF.